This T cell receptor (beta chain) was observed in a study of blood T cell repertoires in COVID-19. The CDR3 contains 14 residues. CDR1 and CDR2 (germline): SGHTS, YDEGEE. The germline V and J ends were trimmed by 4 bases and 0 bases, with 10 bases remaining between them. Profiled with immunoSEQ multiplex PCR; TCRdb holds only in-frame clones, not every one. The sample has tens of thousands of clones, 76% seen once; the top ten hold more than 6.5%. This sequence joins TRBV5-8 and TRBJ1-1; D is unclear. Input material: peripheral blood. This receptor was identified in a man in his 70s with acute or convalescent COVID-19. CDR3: CASSRGLMNTEAFF. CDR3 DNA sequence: TGTGCCAGCAGCCGAGGATTAATGAACACTGAAGCTTTCTTT.